The next 9 T cell receptor beta chains were all read from a single sample in a study of blood T cells in healthy people across ages. Together with a sample-barcoded 5' primer, a J-beta primer mix was included in a second PCR lasting about 7 to 12 cycles. TCRdb passed the 5' RACE reads through MiXCR, listing each CDR3 protein once. The table shows fewer than 950,000 distinct CDR3 sequences, with less than 70% occurring only once. The sequencing input was blood. The receptors were sampled from an elderly man in good health.

V usage is TRBV6-2 or TRBV6-3 and J usage is TRBJ2-1; TRBD2 agrees at 10 bases. The germline gives CDR1 MNHEY, CDR2 SVGEGT. The trim removed 10 bases at V and 10 bases at J, leaving 13 bases unmatched. The CDR3 has 14 amino acids. In DNA, the CDR3 is TGTGCCACCCTTGGAGCGGGAGGGCCCTTCGAGCAGTTCTTC. Encoded protein: CATLGAGGPFEQFF.

This clonotype was detected only a few times. The chain is built from TRBV5-6 and TRBJ2-5; 11 bases map to TRBD2. This CDR3 has 17 amino acids. Germline CDR1 reads SGHDT; CDR2 reads YYEEEE. V trimming: 7 bases; J trimming: 1 base; junction bases outside the gene matches: 12. CDR3 DNA sequence: TGTGCCAGCGGTGGGTTGGGGACTAGCGGTTCCCAAGAGACCCAGTACTTC. This sequence encodes CASGGLGTSGSQETQYF. The full variable domain, completed using reference TRBV5-6 and TRBJ2-5, is DAGVTQSPTHLIKTRGQQVTLRCSPKSGHDTVSWYQQALGQGPQFIFQYYEEEERQRGNFPDRFSGHQFPNYSSELNVNALLLGDSALYLCASGGLGTSGSQETQYFGPGTRLLVL.

This CDR3 is CASSLFRGGVYNEQFF. CDR3 in DNA: TGTGCCAGCAGTTTATTCCGGGGGGGCGTATACAATGAGCAGTTCTTC. The chain links TRBV27 to TRBJ2-1; 8 bases agree with TRBD2. CDR1 and CDR2 from the germline V gene are MNHEY and SMNVEV (reference sequence). V lost 1 base, J lost 4 bases, and 6 bases stayed unmatched. This CDR3 contains 16 residues.

The chain uses TRBV9 and TRBJ2-6; no clear D. CDR1 and CDR2 (germline): SGDLS, YYNGEE. The CDR3 spans 15 residues. Trimming took off 4 bases at V and 0 bases at J, with 8 bases between the two ends. The DNA of the CDR3 is TGTGCCAGCAGCCTCACAGTCTCTGGGGCCAACGTCCTGACTTTC. It codes for CASSLTVSGANVLTF.

This clonotype was recorded once. The CDR3 sequence is CASSVTGDYEQYF. CDR3 nucleotide sequence: TGTGCCAGCAGTGTGACAGGGGACTACGAGCAGTACTTC. The chain carries TRBV6-1 and TRBJ2-7; 8 bases fit TRBD1. V dropped 4 bases and J dropped 3; count of bases not matched to a gene: 2. The germline V gene has CDR1 MNHNS and CDR2 SASEGT. The CDR3 loop spans 13 amino acids.

CDR3 residues: CASSDERSTYEQYF. DNA of the CDR3: TGTGCCAGCAGTGACGAGAGGAGTACCTACGAGCAGTACTTC. The chain couples TRBV6-4 to TRBJ2-7, with D unresolved. Germline assignment: CDR1 MRHNA and CDR2 SNTAGT. The CDR3 length is 14 residues. The germline V and J ends were trimmed by 2 bases and 2 bases, with 10 bases remaining between them.

The chain uses TRBV9 and TRBJ1-5, with D hard to call. The V end lost 4 bases, the J end lost 8 bases, and 16 bases lay between the germline ends. This CDR3 comprises 14 residues. From germline, CDR1 is SGDLS and CDR2 YYNGEE. The CDR3 sequence is CASSPQAGREPQHF. CDR3 sequence (DNA): TGTGCCAGCAGCCCCCAGGCGGGTAGGGAGCCCCAGCATTTT.

The V gene is TRBV20-1, the J gene TRBJ2-7; D may be TRBD1 (5 bases). Between the trimmed V and J ends, which lost 0 bases and 1 base, there was a span of 16 bases. The length of the CDR3 is 16 residues. Germline CDR1 is DFQATT and CDR2 is SNEGSKA (reference sequence). The DNA of the CDR3 is TGCAGTGCTAGAGATCTAAGGGCAGGGATTTCCTACGAGCAGTACTTC. The encoded protein is CSARDLRAGISYEQYF.

This chain joins TRBV24-1 and TRBJ2-4, with 7 bases fitting TRBD1. The DNA end lines up better with TRBJ2-7; the J call may be wrong. CDR3 size: 19 residues. CDR1 and CDR2 (germline): KGHDR, SFDVKD. CDR3 residues: CATKSDPGQRYFLPYEQYF. As DNA, the CDR3 is TGTGCCACCAAAAGCGACCCGGGACAGAGATACTTTCTCCCCTACGAGCAGTACTTC.